This T cell receptor (beta chain) was identified in a study of PD-1 blockade in classical Hodgkin lymphoma. Stated time point: cycle 4 day 1 (C4D1), after 5 to 7 weeks of nivolumab. Autologous stem cell transplantation was followed by relapse in every patient, and brentuximab vedotin exposure varied. After thawing, PBMCs were subjected to magnetic negative selection to isolate CD8+ T cells. Comments on this clone: Antigen: not known.

Sequenced by immunoSEQ multiplex PCR; TCRdb stores in-frame clones only, minus some. The sample has 9,500 to 14,000 clones, 70% to 90% seen once; the top ten hold about 35%. Study outcomes and limitations: Newly diagnosed patients were reported to start with lower TCR diversity than healthy donors.

The CDR3 runs 17 residues. Trimming removed 0 bases at V and 3 bases at J, with 15 bases between. The germline V gene encodes CDR1 LNHDA and CDR2 SQIVND (reference sequence). The gene calls are TRBV19 and TRBJ1-5; no firm D call. The material sequenced was CD8+ T cells from blood, taken before the fourth cycle of nivolumab. This clonotype originated in a human donor with classical Hodgkin lymphoma. The donor label of this sample is uncertain. For the CDR3, the DNA is TGTGCCAGTAGTATAGACCCGGGGTCTTCCTTCAATCAGCCCCAGCATTTT. Translation: CASSIDPGSSFNQPQHF.